One sample yielded the 3 T cell receptor beta chains listed below, sequenced in a study of OX40 agonist ivuxolimab in advanced cancers. The data were produced by immunoSEQ multiplex PCR, yet TCRdb's version contains in-frame clones alone and is incomplete. The sample has under 80,000 clones; roughly 90% are singletons. Source: CD4+ or CD8+ T cells sorted from blood, taken in a trial of the OX40 agonist ivuxolimab. The receptors here all came from an adult with an advanced solid tumor such as melanoma, head and neck, liver or kidney cancer.

This clone was counted once. J is TRBJ2-5 and V is TRBV5-4; D remains unclear. There are 14 residues in the CDR3. Trimming took 1 base from V and 5 from J, leaving 12 bases between them. The germline V gene has CDR1 SGHNT and CDR2 YYREEE (reference sequence). The CDR3 protein is CASSLNRAGETQYF. CDR3 nucleotide sequence: TGTGCCAGCAGCTTGAATAGGGCTGGCGAGACCCAGTACTTC. Complete variable domain (other parts from reference TRBV5-4 and TRBJ2-5): ETGVTQSPTHLIKTRGQQVTLRCSSQSGHNTVSWYQQALGQGPQFIFQYYREEENGRGNFPPRFSGLQFPNYSSELNVNALELDDSALYLCASSLNRAGETQYFGPGTRLLVL.

J is TRBJ1-1 and V is TRBV7-9, with D perhaps matching TRBD1 (6 bases). The germline gives CDR1 SEHNR, CDR2 FQNEAQ (reference sequence). Trimming cost V 5 bases and J 0 bases, with 16 bases left between them. The length of the CDR3 is 16 residues. For the CDR3, the DNA is TGTGCCAGCAGCAGAAGCGTCGGACAGCTGAACACTGAAGCTTTCTTT. Its protein product is CASSRSVGQLNTEAFF.

The chain is built from TRBV7-9 and TRBJ2-5; 10 positions match TRBD2. V trimming: 3 bases; J trimming: 7 bases; junction bases outside the gene matches: 11. There are 16 residues in the CDR3. Per the germline V gene, CDR1 is SEHNR and CDR2 is FQNEAQ (reference sequence). CDR3 nucleotide sequence: TGTGCCAGCAGCTTTACTAGCGGGGCCACTGGAGGGACCCAGTACTTC. Translating gives CASSFTSGATGGTQYF.